Only a few counts were recorded for the clone carrying this TCR beta chain. Its antigen is unknown. The record originates from a study of cytomegalovirus exposure and HLA in healthy donors. Study-wide points: Most TCR sequences were seen very rarely across donors, but some public TCRs occurred in many. It emerged from a later analysis that several of the most significant clusters appeared to be linked to common viral pathogens. Apparent HLA restriction characterized most CMV-associated TCR beta chains in a later analysis. A later analysis reportedly found fewer N-insertions in an Asian-associated ancestry cluster than the approximately 660-donor mean.

Use of 60 Vbeta and 13 Jbeta primers characterized the PCR. Repertoires were generated with immunoSEQ multiplex PCR, while TCRdb's copy carries only in-frame clones and drops some. Of around 130,000 clones listed, roughly 77% are singletons. The V gene lost 0 bases and the J gene lost 1 base, with 9 bases spanning the gap. Germline lookup yields CDR1 MGHRA and CDR2 YSYEKL. The CDR3 runs 15 residues. The chain is built from TRBV4-1 and TRBJ1-1, with a tentative D call TRBD1 (5 bases). The sample comprised PBMCs. The TCR originated in a man aged 25-40 years in good health and CMV-seronegative. CDR3 region: CASSQDPGGNTEAFF. The CDR3 nucleotides read TGCGCCAGCAGCCAAGACCCCGGGGGGAACACTGAAGCTTTCTTT.